This T cell receptor (beta chain) was found in a study of blood T cell repertoires in COVID-19. About the research overall: There were acute and convalescent COVID-19 samples, and they came from the United States, Italy and Spain.

Trimming took off 1 base at V and 4 bases at J, with 5 bases between the two ends. Germline V gene data show CDR1 as SGHAT and CDR2 as FQNNGV. The length of the CDR3 is 14 residues. Here immunoSEQ multiplex PCR was the method, and the copy in TCRdb shows in-frame clones only, minus some. The repertoire consists of about 160,000 clones, with approximately 83% occurring once and the leading ten covering 2.9%. The sample consisted of peripheral blood. The chain has TRBV11-2 and TRBJ1-6; D remains ambiguous. The sequence derives from a woman aged 60-75 years with acute or convalescent COVID-19. CDR3 in amino acids: CASSLAGYNSPLHF. CDR3 DNA sequence: TGTGCCAGCAGCTTAGCAGGTTATAATTCACCCCTCCACTTT. The full variable domain, completed using reference TRBV11-2 and TRBJ1-6, is EAGVAQSPRYKIIEKRQSVAFWCNPISGHATLYWYQQILGQGPKLLIQFQNNGVVDDSQLPKDRFSAERLKGVDSTLKIQPAKLEDSAVYLCASSLAGYNSPLHFGNGTRLTVT.